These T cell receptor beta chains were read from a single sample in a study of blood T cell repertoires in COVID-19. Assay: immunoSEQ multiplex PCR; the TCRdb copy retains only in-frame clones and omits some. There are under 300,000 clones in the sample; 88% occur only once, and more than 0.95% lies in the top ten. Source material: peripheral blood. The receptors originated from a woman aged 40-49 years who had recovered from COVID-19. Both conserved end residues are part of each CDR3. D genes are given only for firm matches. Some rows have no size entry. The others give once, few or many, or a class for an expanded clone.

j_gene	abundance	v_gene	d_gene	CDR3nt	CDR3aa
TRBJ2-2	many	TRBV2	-	TGTGCCAGCGCAGGGGACAACACCGGGGAGCTGTTTTTT	CASAGDNTGELFF
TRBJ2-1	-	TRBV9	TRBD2	TGTGCCAGCAGCGAGAAGCGGGAGTCCTACAATGAGCAGTTCTTC	CASSEKRESYNEQFF
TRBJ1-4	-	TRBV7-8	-	TGTGCCAGCAGCTTATCGGGGGGGCTGAGTAATGAAAAACTGTTTTTT	CASSLSGGLSNEKLFF
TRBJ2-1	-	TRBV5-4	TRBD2	TGTGCCAGCAGCTCCCCGGGACTAGCGGGAAGGGGTGAGCAGTTCTTC	CASSSPGLAGRGEQFF
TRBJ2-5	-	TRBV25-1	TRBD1	TGTGCCAGCAGTGAGCTGGGACAGGGACAAGAGACCCAGTACTTC	CASSELGQGQETQYF
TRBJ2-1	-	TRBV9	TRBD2	TGTGCCAGCAGCCCAAGACTAGCGGGTGACAATGAGCAGTTCTTC	CASSPRLAGDNEQFF
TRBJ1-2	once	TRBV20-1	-	TGCAGCCCATCGCAGGGTGGTGGCTACACCTTC	CSPSQGGGYTF
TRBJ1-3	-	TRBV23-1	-	TGCGCCAGCAGTTCCCTCCCTTTTCAGGGCTATTACGGAAACACCATATATTTT	CASSSLPFQGYYGNTIYF
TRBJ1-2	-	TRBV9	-	TGTGCCAGCAGCGTAGATCCTGGGGGGGCCGGGGGCTATGGCCACACCTTC	CASSVDPGGAGGYGHTF
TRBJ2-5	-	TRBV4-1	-	TGCGCCAGCAGCCAAGCTCAACGACTGGAGACCCAGTACTTC	CASSQAQRLETQYF
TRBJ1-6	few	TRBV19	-	TGTGCCAGTATGGGGGGACGGTATAATTCACCCCTCCACTTT	CASMGGRYNSPLHF
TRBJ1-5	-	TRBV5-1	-	TGCGCCAGCAGCTTGTCGGGGGGCCGGGGCCAGCCCCAGCATTTT	CASSLSGGRGQPQHF
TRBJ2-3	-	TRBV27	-	TGTGCCAGCAGTCCTAGTCCCCGCACAGATACGCAGTATTTT	CASSPSPRTDTQYF
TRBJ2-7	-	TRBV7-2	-	TGTGCCAGCAGCTTAGGCAGGCTCGCCTACGAGCAGTACTTC	CASSLGRLAYEQYF
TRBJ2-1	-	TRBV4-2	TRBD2	TGTGCCAGCAGCCAGACTAGCGGTCCCTACAATGAGCAGTTCTTC	CASSQTSGPYNEQFF
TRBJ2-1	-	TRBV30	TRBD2	TGTGCCTGGAGTGGCGCTAGCGGGAGGGCCCCCCGGTTCTTC	CAWSGASGRAPRFF
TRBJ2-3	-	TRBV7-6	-	TGTGCCAGCAGCTTAGGGCCCGACGGGTCGACCACAGATACGCAGTATTTT	CASSLGPDGSTTDTQYF
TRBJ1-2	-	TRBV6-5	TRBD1	TGTGCCAGCAGGCCCCGTCCGGGACAGACCCCTCGCTACACCTTC	CASRPRPGQTPRYTF
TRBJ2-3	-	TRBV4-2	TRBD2	TGTGCCAGCAGCCAAGATTGGGCGGGACTAGCGGGACATACGCAGTATTTT	CASSQDWAGLAGHTQYF
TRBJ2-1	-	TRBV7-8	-	TGTGCCAGCAGCTTAGTCCTCAGGGGTAGGGATGAGCAGTTCTTC	CASSLVLRGRDEQFF
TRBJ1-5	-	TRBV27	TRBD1	TGTGCCAGCAGTTTGACAGGGAAGGACAATCAGCCCCAGCATTTT	CASSLTGKDNQPQHF
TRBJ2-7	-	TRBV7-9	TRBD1	TGTGCCAGCAGCTTAAAGGGACAGGGGGCGGGGGAGCAGTACTTC	CASSLKGQGAGEQYF
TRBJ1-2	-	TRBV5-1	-	TGCGCCAGCAGCTTAGCCACAGGGCCCCCGGGCGGCTACACCTTC	CASSLATGPPGGYTF